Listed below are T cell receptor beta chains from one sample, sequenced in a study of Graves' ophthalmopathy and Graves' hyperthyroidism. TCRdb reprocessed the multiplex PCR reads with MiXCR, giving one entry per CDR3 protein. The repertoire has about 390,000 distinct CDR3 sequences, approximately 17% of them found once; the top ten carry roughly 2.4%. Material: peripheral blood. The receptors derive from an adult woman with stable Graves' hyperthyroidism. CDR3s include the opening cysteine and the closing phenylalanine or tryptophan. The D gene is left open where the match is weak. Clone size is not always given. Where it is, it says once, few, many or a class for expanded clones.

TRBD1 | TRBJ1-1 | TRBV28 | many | CASSPRQGGNTEAFF | TGTGCCAGCAGCCCGAGACAGGGGGGTAACACTGAAGCTTTCTTT
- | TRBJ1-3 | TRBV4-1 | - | CASSPLQGLHGGNTIYF | TGCGCCAGCAGCCCCCTGCAGGGGTTACACGGGGGAAACACCATATATTTT
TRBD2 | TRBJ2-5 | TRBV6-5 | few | CASSYPSLAGLKETKYF | TGTGCCAGCAGTTACCCGAGTCTAGCGGGGCTTAAAGAGACCAAGTACTTC
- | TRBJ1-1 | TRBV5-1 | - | CASRELRGDEAFF | TGCGCCAGCAGGGAATTACGGGGGGATGAAGCTTTCTTT
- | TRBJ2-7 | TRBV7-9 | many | CASSLEYSYEQYF | TGTGCCAGCAGCTTAGAATATTCCTACGAGCAGTACTTC
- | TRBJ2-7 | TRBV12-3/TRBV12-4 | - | CASSNPGRGNYEQYF | TGTGCCAGCAGTAACCCCGGGCGCGGTAACTACGAGCAGTACTTC
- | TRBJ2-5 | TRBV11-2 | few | CASSGTTQETQYF | TGTGCCAGCAGTGGGACAACGCAAGAGACCCAGTACTTC
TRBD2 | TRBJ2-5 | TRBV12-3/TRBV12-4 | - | CASSSGTSGRSVRETQYF | TGTGCCAGCAGCTCCGGGACTAGCGGGAGATCGGTGCGAGAGACCCAGTACTTC
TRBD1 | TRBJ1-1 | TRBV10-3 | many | CATSGQGPNTEAFF | TGTGCCACCTCGGGACAGGGGCCGAACACTGAAGCTTTCTTT
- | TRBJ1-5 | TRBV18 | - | CASSPRVGPQHF | TGTGCCAGCTCACCACGGGTCGGACCCCAGCATTTT
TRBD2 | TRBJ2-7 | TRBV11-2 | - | CASSLWNAGVGNEQYF | TGTGCCAGCAGCTTGTGGAACGCGGGAGTCGGGAACGAGCAGTACTTC
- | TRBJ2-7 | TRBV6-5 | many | CASSYSHRDYEQYF | TGTGCCAGCAGTTACTCACACAGGGACTACGAGCAGTACTTC
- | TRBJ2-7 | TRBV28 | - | CASSFRFGGQTYEQYF | TGTGCCAGCAGTTTCCGTTTTGGAGGCCAGACCTACGAGCAGTACTTC
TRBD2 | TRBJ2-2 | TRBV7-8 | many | CASSRSSSTSGTGELFF | TGTGCCAGCAGCCGGAGCTCATCCACTAGCGGCACCGGGGAGCTGTTTTTT
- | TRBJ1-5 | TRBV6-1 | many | CASTYGGSGNQPQHF | TGTGCCAGCACCTACGGAGGGTCAGGGAATCAGCCCCAGCATTTT
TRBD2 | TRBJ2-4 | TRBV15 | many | CATSRGGGEGLYNIQYF | TGTGCCACCAGCAGAGGGGGAGGGGAGGGGCTGTATAACATTCAGTACTTC
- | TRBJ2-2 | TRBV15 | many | CATSRDLNRNTGELFF | TGTGCCACCAGCAGAGATTTGAACAGGAACACCGGGGAGCTGTTTTTT
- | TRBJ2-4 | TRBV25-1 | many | CASSEDKNIQYF | TGTGCCAGCAGTGAAGACAAAAACATTCAGTACTTC
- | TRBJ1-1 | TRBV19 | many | CASSIYFAAEAFF | TGTGCCAGTAGTATATATTTTGCAGCTGAAGCTTTCTTT
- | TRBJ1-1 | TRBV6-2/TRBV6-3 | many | CASRAVPENTEAFF | TGTGCCAGCAGAGCAGTACCCGAGAACACTGAAGCTTTCTTT
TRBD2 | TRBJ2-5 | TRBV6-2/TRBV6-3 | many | CASSYSPAGDGETQYF | TGTGCCAGCAGTTACTCTCCAGCGGGAGATGGTGAGACCCAGTACTTC
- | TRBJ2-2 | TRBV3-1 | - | CASSQALRGGYGNGELFF | TGTGCCAGCAGCCAAGCCCTACGTGGCGGTTACGGGAACGGGGAGCTGTTTTTT
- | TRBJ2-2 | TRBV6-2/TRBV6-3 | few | CASSYGGTNTGELFF | TGTGCCAGCAGTTATGGCGGAACGAACACCGGGGAGCTGTTTTTT
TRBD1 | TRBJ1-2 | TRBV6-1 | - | CASSADRGHGYTF | TGTGCCAGCAGTGCCGACAGGGGGCATGGCTACACCTTC
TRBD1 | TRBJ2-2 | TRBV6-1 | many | CASIPGQAITGELFF | TGTGCCAGCATCCCCGGACAGGCGATCACCGGGGAGCTGTTTTTT
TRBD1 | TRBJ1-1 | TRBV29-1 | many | CSASDRVNTEAFF | TGCAGCGCTTCGGACAGGGTGAACACTGAAGCTTTCTTT
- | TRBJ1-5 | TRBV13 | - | CASSGGGDPPGPQHF | TGTGCCAGCAGCGGAGGGGGGGACCCCCCGGGGCCCCAGCATTTT
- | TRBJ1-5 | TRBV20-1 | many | CSARGPLFGNQPQHF | TGCAGTGCTAGAGGGCCACTCTTTGGCAATCAGCCCCAGCATTTT
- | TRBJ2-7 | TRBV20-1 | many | CSARDGLRQNYEQYF | TGCAGTGCTAGAGATGGTTTAAGGCAGAACTACGAGCAGTACTTC
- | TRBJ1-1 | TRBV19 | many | CASSLGLKNTEAFF | TGTGCCAGTAGTCTCGGACTGAAGAACACTGAAGCTTTCTTT
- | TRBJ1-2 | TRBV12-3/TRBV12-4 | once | CASSLWGAEGYTF | TGTGCCAGCAGTTTATGGGGGGCCGAGGGCTACACCTTC
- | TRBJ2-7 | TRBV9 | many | CASSAAGGEQYF | TGTGCCAGCAGCGCAGCTGGGGGCGAGCAGTACTTC
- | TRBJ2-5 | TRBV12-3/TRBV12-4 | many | CASSQDWRETQYF | TGTGCCAGCAGTCAGGACTGGAGAGAGACCCAGTACTTC